Listed here is a single T cell receptor beta chain. What this receptor recognizes is not known. Base qualities are not provided; no much larger clone lies one nucleotide away. RNA was extracted using the RNeasy kit, and roughly 0.5 to 1 microgram was reverse transcribed with random hexamers. The immunoSEQ multiplex PCR assay, covering 54 Vbeta and 13 Jbeta segments, was used to amplify TCR beta CDR3 regions. PCR amplification bias was corrected using a synthetic template baseline for primer optimization and computational correction. In the source study's methods: Reads were annotated to V, D and J genes per IMGT and analyzed with immunoSEQ Analyzer, keeping only productive sequences. Clonality was computed as one minus Shannon entropy normalized by log2 of the number of productive unique sequences. For each patient and control, public and private clones were evaluated within the 100 most prevalent clones. Clones were defined as Susac-specific when absent from the healthy and MS cohorts, from some 1,100 published viral clones and from other ImmuneACCESS disease sequences. TCRdb passed the public sequencing reads through fastp at Q25 and MiXCR, retaining productive beta sequences. Every distinct CDR3 protein forms one entry, paired with its most common genes and DNA. The V and J calls shown here were made by TCRdb, not taken from the authors' results. This sample has about 140,000 distinct CDR3 sequences in its table, and approximately 95% of those were observed once. The biggest ten clones account for about 0.18% of the sample.

Peripheral blood CD8+ and CD4+ T cells from healthy donors, Susac syndrome patients and multiple sclerosis patients were profiled using high-throughput TCR beta sequencing. The Susac syndrome patients fulfilled recently defined diagnostic criteria for either definite or probable disease. Bulk CD8+ and CD4+ T cells were purified by magnetic negative isolation, while CD8+ TEMRA cells were enriched using FACS. Blood was drawn into EDTA tubes, processed within 24 hours, and PBMCs were isolated by density gradient centrifugation. PBMCs intended for TCR sequencing were cryopreserved in liquid nitrogen and were subsequently thawed in a 37 degrees C water bath. The sorted or isolated CD4+, CD8+ and CD8+ TEMRA cells had a purity of 90% or higher. This record comes from a study of CD8 T cells in Susac syndrome (dated by TCRdb to about 2019). For the study in its entirety: Of the Susac syndrome patients who were sequenced, over five had clinically active disease and roughly eight were in clinical remission. At blood withdrawal, Susac syndrome patients were either therapy-naive, taking corticosteroids (in some cases with IVIg as well), or taking IVIg alone. Repertoire sequencing was used to test whether CD8+ T cell activation and differentiation in Susac syndrome was antigen driven. Clonality of the CD8+ T cell repertoire was compared between around eleven healthy donors, some 14 Susac syndrome patients and some 15 multiple sclerosis patients.

The investigation overall reported the following: Looking at Susac-specific public clones, the researchers identified approximately 15 in the total CD8+ repertoire and four or five in the CD8+ TEMRA repertoire. CD8+ repertoires in Susac syndrome showed clonal expansion, which was highest in CD8+ TEMRA cells and was greater in clinically active patients than in remitting patients. The TCR sequencing and HLA analysis was acknowledged to have included a relatively small number of individuals.

The germline V gene (reference sequence) specifies SEHNR as CDR1 and FQNEAQ as CDR2. The V end loses 5 bases and the J end loses 0 bases, and a stretch of 14 bases separates them. The CDR3 contains 16 residues, cysteine and phenylalanine counted. The entry retains the CDR3 DNA only, 48 bases that are in frame from base 1. This chain joins TRBV7-9 to TRBJ2-1; the D call is tentative, TRBD1 or TRBD2, as each matches 5 bases. The material sequenced was CD8+ T cells from PBMCs. The TCR was taken from a human donor with Susac syndrome. The CDR3 protein: CASSRDGSSSYNEQFF. At the DNA level, the sequence is TGTGCCAGCAGCCGGGACGGCTCGAGCTCCTACAATGAGCAGTTCTTC. The CDR3 plus the reference TRBV7-9 and TRBJ2-1 genes for the other parts give the full variable domain: DTGVSQNPRHKITKRGQNVTFRCDPISEHNRLYWYRQTLGQGPEFLTYFQNEAQLEKSRLLSDRFSAERPKGSFSTLEIQRTEQGDSAMYLCASSRDGSSSYNEQFFGPGTRLTVL.